The 7 T cell receptor beta chains below come from one sample, sequenced in a study of blood T cells in healthy people across ages. Next came a second PCR, run for about 6 to 12 cycles, which used a sample-barcoded 5' primer along with a J-beta primer mix. One entry per CDR3 protein, called by TCRdb with MiXCR from the 5' RACE reads. The sample shows 980,000 or so distinct CDR3 sequences, 45% to 50% of them seen only once. The sample consisted of blood. These receptors originate from a man aged 30 to 39 in good health.

The rearrangement uses TRBV3-1 and TRBJ2-4; no firm D call. CDR1 is LGHDT and CDR2 is YNNKEL in the germline V gene (reference sequence). This CDR3 is 15 amino acids long. V gave up 1 base and J gave up 1 base, with 8 bases separating them. The CDR3 loop reads CASSQGYGAKNIQYF. The CDR3 region has the DNA TGTGCCAGCAGCCAAGGCTACGGTGCCAAAAACATTCAGTACTTC.

This clonotype has just a few counts. The V call is TRBV6-5, the J call TRBJ2-5, with 9 bases that match TRBD2. V lost 5 bases, J lost 6 bases, and 10 bases stayed unmatched. The CDR3 is 15 residues long. The germline gives CDR1 MNHEY, CDR2 SVGAGI. The CDR3 region has the DNA TGTGCCAGCAGTCCCCTCCTAGCGGGGCACAAGACCCAGTACTTC. Translating gives CASSPLLAGHKTQYF.

A note on this clonotype: Relative to the germline gene, one junction end is altered; a read error may explain this. The chain recombines TRBV11-2 with TRBJ1-2, with a possible D match to TRBD1 (6 bases). The CDR3 length is 15 residues. CDR1 SGHAT and CDR2 FQNNGV come from the germline V gene. The CDR3 protein is CASSSSDRQNYDYTF. In DNA form, the CDR3 reads TGTGCCAGCAGCTCGTCAGACAGGCAGAACTATGACTACACCTTC.

This clonotype was counted at least ten times. CDR3 protein: CASSQDMGTGSYEQYF. CDR3 nucleotide sequence: TGCGCCAGCAGCCAAGATATGGGGACAGGGAGCTACGAGCAGTACTTC. This chain uses TRBV4-3 with TRBJ2-7, with 9 bases that match TRBD1. Germline V lookup: CDR1 LGHNA, CDR2 YSLEER. After removal of 0 bases from V and 3 bases from J, the junction contained 6 bases not matched to a gene. CDR3 length equals 16 residues.

The chain is built from TRBV7-6 and TRBJ2-5; D is undetermined. V was shortened by 5 bases and J by 7 bases, with 11 bases between the two germline ends. The CDR3 is 12 amino acids. Germline values: CDR1 SGHVS, CDR2 FNYEAQ. CDR3: CASSPVLGTQYF. The CDR3 coding sequence is TGTGCCAGCAGCCCCGTTCTTGGGACCCAGTACTTC.

This chain uses TRBV7-2 with TRBJ2-1, with D hard to call. Germline CDR1 and CDR2: SGHTA and FQGNSA. This CDR3 comprises 13 residues. Trimming took off 3 bases at V and 10 bases at J, with 13 bases between the two ends. In DNA form, the CDR3 reads TGTGCCAGCAGCTTCAGACCAGCACCCGAGCAGTTCTTC. Protein product: CASSFRPAPEQFF.

The V and J genes are TRBV4-1 and TRBJ2-1, with 10 positions matching TRBD2. This CDR3 is built from 14 residues. Trimming took 6 bases from V and 4 from J; bases not matched to a gene: 3. Germline-derived CDR1 and CDR2 are MGHRA and YSYEKL. The CDR3 sequence is CASRLAGQYNEQFF. CDR3 DNA: TGCGCCAGCAGACTAGCGGGACAGTACAATGAGCAGTTCTTC.